This T cell receptor beta chain comes out of a study of T cell responses to AZD1222 COVID-19 vaccine. Pooled samples include second doses given at about 4 or 12 weeks. The protocol was immunoSEQ multiplex PCR, while the TCRdb copy is restricted to in-frame clones and leaves out a portion. The sample holds tens of thousands of clones, roughly 88% seen once. The CDR3 extends over 13 amino acids. Per the germline V gene, CDR1 is SGHRS and CDR2 is YFSETQ. The V end lost 5 bases, the J end lost 1 base, and 9 bases lay between the germline ends. This specimen consisted of peripheral blood, obtained 28 days after the second AZD1222 dose. The gene calls are TRBV5-1 and TRBJ1-1; D remains ambiguous. The source is an adult who received the AZD1222 COVID-19 vaccine. This CDR3 is CASSSKGNTEAFF. In DNA form, the CDR3 reads TGCGCCAGCAGTAGTAAGGGGAACACTGAAGCTTTCTTT.